This T cell receptor beta chain was found in a study of blood T cell repertoires in COVID-19 (dated by TCRdb to about 2020). In the study overall: Samples from collaborators originated in the United States, Italy and Spain and spanned both the acute and convalescent phases of COVID-19. The material from the prospective study consisted of cDNA or gDNA derived from T cells, B-cell-depleted T cells, or PBMCs. Deeply sampled blood TCRbeta repertoires from subjects exposed to, actively infected with, or recovered from COVID-19 were included in the dataset. The repertoires were released in a freely available public database meant as a resource for research on the immune response to SARS-CoV-2. The samples were drawn from two sources: the first 160 participants of the ongoing ImmuneRACE study, and fewer than 1,500 subjects contributed by 6 global collaborators. A de-identified subject ID, COVID-19 status, age in years and sex were almost always included in the sample metadata. Where available, HLA class I and class II types were obtained from metadata supplied by the sample provider rather than from assay-based typing. Paper-wide results and their limitations: How much clinical and demographic metadata was included differed by source and by participant, and the metadata was provided uncurated.

Whole blood was collected in K2EDTA tubes by collaborating institutions according to the institutions' own protocols. For TCRbeta analysis, collaborators shipped samples as frozen whole blood, isolated PBMCs, or DNA extracted from either of those sample types. As for this clone: Its antigen is still unknown. Per-nucleotide qualities are absent, and no much larger clonotype sits a single base away.

The immunoSEQ Assay, a bias-controlled multiplex PCR, was used to amplify TCRbeta CDR3 regions from genomic DNA. Under the source paper's analysis protocol: Within the assay, amplification of reference gene primers was used to estimate how many nucleated cells each sample contained. To quantify the absolute abundance of each unique TCRbeta CDR3 rearrangement, sequence reads were collapsed and filtered. For each sample, productive Simpson clonality was calculated as the square root of Simpson's diversity index across productive rearrangements. The clones in this table, taken by TCRdb from immuneACCESS, are in-frame only. Not every clone is retained; where verified, under half of the shortfall comes from an unresolved V gene, and the cause of the rest is unknown. D and trimming come from the DNA, and the V and J calls and clone size come from that table. This sample holds 70,000 to 95,000 clones; 81% were observed only once. The leading ten clones occupy 13% of the sample.

The V and J ends are trimmed by 1 base and 0 bases, leaving 7 bases between them. The CDR3 spans 15 residues, from the cysteine through the phenylalanine. The CDR3 DNA has 45 bases and is translated from base 1. CDR1 and CDR2 were assigned from the germline V gene (reference sequence) as SGHNT and YYREEE. The chain couples TRBV5-4 to TRBJ2-2; the D gene is unclear. The TCR sequence derives from a human donor in a cohort sampled during active COVID-19. Sequencing was performed on peripheral blood. CDR3 loop: CASSLNRANTGELFF. The nucleotide sequence reads TGTGCCAGCAGCTTGAACAGAGCGAACACCGGGGAGCTGTTTTTT.